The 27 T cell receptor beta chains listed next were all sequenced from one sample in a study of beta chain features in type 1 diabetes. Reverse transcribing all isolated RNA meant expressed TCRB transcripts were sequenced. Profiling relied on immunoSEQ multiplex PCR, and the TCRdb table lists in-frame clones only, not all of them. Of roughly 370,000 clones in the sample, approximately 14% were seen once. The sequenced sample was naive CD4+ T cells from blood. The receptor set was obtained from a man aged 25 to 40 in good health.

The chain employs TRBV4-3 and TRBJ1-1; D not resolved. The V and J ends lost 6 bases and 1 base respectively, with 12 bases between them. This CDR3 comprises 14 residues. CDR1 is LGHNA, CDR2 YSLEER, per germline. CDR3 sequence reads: CASSTNRGNTEAFF. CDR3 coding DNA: TGCGCCAGCAGTACCAACAGAGGGAACACTGAAGCTTTCTTT.

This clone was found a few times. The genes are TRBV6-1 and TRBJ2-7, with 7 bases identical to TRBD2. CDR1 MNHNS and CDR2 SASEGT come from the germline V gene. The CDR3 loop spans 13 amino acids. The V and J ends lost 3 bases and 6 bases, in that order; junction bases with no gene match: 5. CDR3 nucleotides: TGTGCCAGCAGTGAGGGGGGGTTCCCCGAGCAGTACGTC. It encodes CASSEGGFPEQYV.

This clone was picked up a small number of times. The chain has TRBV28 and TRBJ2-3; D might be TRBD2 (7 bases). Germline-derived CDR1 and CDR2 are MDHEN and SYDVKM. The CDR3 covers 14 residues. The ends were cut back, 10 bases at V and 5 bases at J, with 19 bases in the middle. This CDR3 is CATERGASRDTQYF. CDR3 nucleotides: TGTGCCACCGAACGGGGGGCTAGTAGAGATACGCAGTATTTT.

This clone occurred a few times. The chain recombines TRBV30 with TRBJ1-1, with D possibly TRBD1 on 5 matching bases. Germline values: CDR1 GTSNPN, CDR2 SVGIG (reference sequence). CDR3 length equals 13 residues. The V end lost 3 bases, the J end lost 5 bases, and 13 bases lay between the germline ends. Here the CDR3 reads CAWSRWGRTEAFF. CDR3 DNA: TGTGCCTGGAGCCGCTGGGGGAGGACTGAAGCTTTCTTT.

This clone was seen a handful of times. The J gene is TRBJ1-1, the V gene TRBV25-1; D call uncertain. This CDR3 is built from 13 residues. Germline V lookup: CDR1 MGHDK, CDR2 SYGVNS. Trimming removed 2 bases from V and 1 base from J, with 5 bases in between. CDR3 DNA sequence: TGTGCCAGCAGTGAAAACAGGAACACTGAAGCTTTCTTT. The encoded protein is CASSENRNTEAFF.

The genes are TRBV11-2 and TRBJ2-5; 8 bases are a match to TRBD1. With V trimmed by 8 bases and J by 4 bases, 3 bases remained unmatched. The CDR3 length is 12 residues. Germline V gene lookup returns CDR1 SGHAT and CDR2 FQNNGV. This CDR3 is CASRGQVETQYF. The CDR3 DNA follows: TGTGCCAGCCGGGGACAGGTAGAGACCCAGTACTTC.

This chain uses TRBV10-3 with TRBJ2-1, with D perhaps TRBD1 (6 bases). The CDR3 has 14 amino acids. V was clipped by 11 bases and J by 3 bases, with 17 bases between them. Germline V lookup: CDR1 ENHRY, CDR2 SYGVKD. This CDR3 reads CAVSGKGVYNEQFF. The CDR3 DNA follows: TGTGCCGTATCCGGTAAGGGGGTCTACAATGAGCAGTTCTTC.

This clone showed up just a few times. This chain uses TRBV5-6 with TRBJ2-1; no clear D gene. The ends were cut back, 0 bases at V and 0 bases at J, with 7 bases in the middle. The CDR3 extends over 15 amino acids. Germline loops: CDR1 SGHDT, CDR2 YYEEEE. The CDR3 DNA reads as TGTGCCAGCAGCTTGGATGCAAGCTCCTACAATGAGCAGTTCTTC. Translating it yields CASSLDASSYNEQFF.

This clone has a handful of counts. This CDR3 reads CASSVGTDLNYGYTF. The CDR3 DNA sequence: TGTGCCAGCAGCGTAGGGACAGACCTAAACTATGGCTACACCTTC. J is TRBJ1-2 and V is TRBV5-4; TRBD1 aligns across 7 bases. J lost 2 bases, V lost 4 bases, and 8 bases had no gene match. The germline gives CDR1 SGHNT, CDR2 YYREEE (reference sequence). CDR3 length: 15 amino acids.

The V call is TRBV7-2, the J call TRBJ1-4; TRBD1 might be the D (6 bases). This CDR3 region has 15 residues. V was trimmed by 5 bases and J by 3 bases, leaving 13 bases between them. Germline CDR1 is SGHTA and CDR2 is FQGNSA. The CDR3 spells CASSARGQANEKLFF. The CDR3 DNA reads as TGTGCCAGCAGCGCGCGGGGGCAGGCTAATGAAAAACTGTTTTTT.

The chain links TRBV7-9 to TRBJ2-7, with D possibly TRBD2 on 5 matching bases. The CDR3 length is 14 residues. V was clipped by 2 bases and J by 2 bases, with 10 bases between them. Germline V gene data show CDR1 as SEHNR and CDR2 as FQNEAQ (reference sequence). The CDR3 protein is CASSLNSGAYEQYV. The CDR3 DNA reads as TGTGCCAGCAGCTTAAACAGCGGTGCCTACGAGCAGTACGTC.

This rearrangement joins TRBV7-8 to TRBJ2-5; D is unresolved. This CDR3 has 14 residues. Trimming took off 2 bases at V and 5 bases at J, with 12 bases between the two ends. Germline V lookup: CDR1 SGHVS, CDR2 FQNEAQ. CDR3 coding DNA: TGTGCCAGCAGCTTAAGGGTATTGAGGGAGACCCAGTACTTC. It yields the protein CASSLRVLRETQYF.

The CDR3 protein is CAISADRAANTEAFF. DNA of the CDR3: TGTGCCATCAGTGCGGACAGGGCGGCGAACACTGAAGCTTTCTTT. The V gene is TRBV10-3, the J gene TRBJ1-1; 8 bases fit TRBD1. The CDR3 is 15 amino acids. CDR1 is ENHRY, CDR2 SYGVKD, per germline. V shed 4 bases, J shed 1 base, and the junction held 5 bases outside the gene matches.

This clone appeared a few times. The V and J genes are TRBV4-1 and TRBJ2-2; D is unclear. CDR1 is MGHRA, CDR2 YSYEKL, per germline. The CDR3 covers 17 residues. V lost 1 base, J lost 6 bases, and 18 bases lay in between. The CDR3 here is CASSQGVARNRAGELFF. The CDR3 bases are TGCGCCAGCAGCCAAGGCGTGGCTCGAAATAGGGCCGGGGAGCTGTTTTTT.

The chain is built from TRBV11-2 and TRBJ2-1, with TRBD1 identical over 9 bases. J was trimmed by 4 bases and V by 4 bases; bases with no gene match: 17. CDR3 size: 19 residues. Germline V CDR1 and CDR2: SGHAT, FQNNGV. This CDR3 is CASSSPGQGMGWSYNEQFF. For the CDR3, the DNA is TGTGCCAGCAGCTCCCCCGGACAGGGGATGGGATGGAGTTACAATGAGCAGTTCTTC.

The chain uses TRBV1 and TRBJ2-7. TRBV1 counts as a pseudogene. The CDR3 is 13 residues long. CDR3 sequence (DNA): TGCACCAGCAGCCAAACCGGGACCTACGAGCAGTACGTC. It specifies CTSSQTGTYEQYV.

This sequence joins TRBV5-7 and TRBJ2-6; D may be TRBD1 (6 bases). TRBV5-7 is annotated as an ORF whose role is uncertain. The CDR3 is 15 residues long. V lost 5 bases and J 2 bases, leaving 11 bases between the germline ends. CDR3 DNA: TGTGCCAGCAGATACAGGGTCCCTGGGGCCAACGTCCTGACTTTC. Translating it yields CASRYRVPGANVLTF.

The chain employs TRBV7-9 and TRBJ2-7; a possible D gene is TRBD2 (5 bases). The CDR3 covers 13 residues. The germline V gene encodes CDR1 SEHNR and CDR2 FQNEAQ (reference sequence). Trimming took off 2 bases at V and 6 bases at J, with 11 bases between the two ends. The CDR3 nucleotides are TGTGCCAGCAGCTTAACGGCAGAGGGCGAGCAGTACTTC. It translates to CASSLTAEGEQYF.

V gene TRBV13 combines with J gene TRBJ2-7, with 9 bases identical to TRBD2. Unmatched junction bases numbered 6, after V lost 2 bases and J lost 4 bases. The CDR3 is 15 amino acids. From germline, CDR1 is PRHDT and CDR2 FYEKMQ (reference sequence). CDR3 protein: CASSLPSGVRYEQYF. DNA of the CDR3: TGTGCCAGCAGCTTACCTAGCGGGGTGCGGTACGAGCAGTACTTC.

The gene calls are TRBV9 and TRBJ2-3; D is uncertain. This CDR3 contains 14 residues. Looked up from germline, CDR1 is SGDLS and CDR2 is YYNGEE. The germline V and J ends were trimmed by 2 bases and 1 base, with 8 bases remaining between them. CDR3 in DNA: TGTGCCAGCAGCGTCACGTGGGGCACAGATACGCAGTATTTT. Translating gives CASSVTWGTDTQYF.

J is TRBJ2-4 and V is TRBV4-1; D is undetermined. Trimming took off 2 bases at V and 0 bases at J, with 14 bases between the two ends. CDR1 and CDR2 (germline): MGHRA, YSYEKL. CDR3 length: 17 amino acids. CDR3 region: CASSQLNGPVAKNIQYF. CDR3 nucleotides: TGCGCCAGCAGCCAACTAAACGGCCCGGTAGCCAAAAACATTCAGTACTTC.

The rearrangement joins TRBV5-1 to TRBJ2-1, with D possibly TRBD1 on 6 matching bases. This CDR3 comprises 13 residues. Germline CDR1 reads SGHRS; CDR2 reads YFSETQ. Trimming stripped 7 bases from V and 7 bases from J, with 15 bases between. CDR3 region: CASAQGSTNEQFF. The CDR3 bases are TGCGCCAGCGCACAGGGTTCAACAAATGAGCAGTTCTTC.

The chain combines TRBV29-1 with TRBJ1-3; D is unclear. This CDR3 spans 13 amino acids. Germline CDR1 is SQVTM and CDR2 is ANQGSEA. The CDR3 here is CRVSMSSGNTIYF. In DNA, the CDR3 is TGCAGAGTCAGTATGAGCTCTGGAAACACCATATATTTT. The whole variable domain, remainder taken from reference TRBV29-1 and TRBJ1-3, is SAVISQKPSRDICQRGTSLTIQCQVDSQVTMMFWYRQQPGQSLTLIATANQGSEATYESGFVIDKFPISRPNLTFSTLTVSNMSPEDSSIYLCRVSMSSGNTIYFGEGSWLTVV.

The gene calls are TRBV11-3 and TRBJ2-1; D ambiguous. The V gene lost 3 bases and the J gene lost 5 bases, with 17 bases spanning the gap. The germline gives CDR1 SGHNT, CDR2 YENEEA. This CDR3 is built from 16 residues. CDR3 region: CASSFFTDFIDNEQFF. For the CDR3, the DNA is TGTGCCAGCAGCTTTTTTACTGACTTTATAGACAATGAGCAGTTCTTC.

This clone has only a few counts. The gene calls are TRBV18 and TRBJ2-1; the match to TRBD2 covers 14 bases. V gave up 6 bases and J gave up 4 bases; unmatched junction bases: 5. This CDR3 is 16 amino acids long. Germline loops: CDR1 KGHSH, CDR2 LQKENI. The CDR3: CASSGTSGSFYNEQFF. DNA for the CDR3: TGTGCCAGCTCTGGGACTAGCGGGAGCTTTTACAATGAGCAGTTCTTC. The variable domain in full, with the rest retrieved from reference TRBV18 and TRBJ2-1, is NAGVMQNPRHLVRRRGQEARLRCSPMKGHSHVYWYRQLPEEGLKFMVYLQKENIIDESGMPKERFSAEFPKEGPSILRIQQVVRGDSAAYFCASSGTSGSFYNEQFFGPGTRLTVL.

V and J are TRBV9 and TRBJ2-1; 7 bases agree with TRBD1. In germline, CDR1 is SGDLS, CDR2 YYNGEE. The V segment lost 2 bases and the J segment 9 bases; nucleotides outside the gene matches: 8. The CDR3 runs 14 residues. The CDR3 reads CASSVGTESGEQFF. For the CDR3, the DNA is TGTGCCAGCAGCGTCGGGACAGAATCGGGTGAGCAGTTCTTC.

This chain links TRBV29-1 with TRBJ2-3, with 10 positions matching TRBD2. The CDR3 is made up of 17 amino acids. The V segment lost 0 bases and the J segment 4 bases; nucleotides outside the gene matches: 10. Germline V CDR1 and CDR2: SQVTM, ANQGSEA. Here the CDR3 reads CSVEDSASGSRADTQYF. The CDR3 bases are TGCAGCGTTGAAGATTCGGCTAGCGGGAGTAGGGCAGATACGCAGTATTTT.